This TCR beta chain is from a study of CD8 T cells in ankylosing spondylitis. General study results and limits: CD8+ by phenotype, disease-linked clones were relatively rare in peripheral blood. Significantly higher representation of disease-linked clones was reported for matched ankylosing spondylitis synovial fluid. Characteristic, it appeared, of ankylosing spondylitis blood was a TCR beta motif of about eight highly homologous variants. Some motif variants had been reported before (in reactive arthritis synovial fluid and blood).

Researchers built TCR beta libraries using quantitative 5'-RACE with molecular barcodes. One entry per CDR3 protein, called by TCRdb with MiXCR from the 5' RACE reads. Among a few hundred thousand distinct CDR3 sequences listed, approximately 8% were seen once. Comments on this clonotype: What it binds is not known.

This CDR3 is 12 amino acids long. V shed 6 bases and J 4 bases; nucleotides not matched to a gene: 0. This rearrangement joins TRBV12-3 or TRBV12-4 to TRBJ1-2; 9 bases are shared with TRBD1. Sequenced material: blood, either unsorted or a sorted T cell fraction (not recorded which). This TCR derives from a male donor with ankylosing spondylitis. Here the CDR3 DNA reads TGTGCCAGCAGACAGGGGGCCTATGGCTACACCTTC. This gives the protein CASRQGAYGYTF.